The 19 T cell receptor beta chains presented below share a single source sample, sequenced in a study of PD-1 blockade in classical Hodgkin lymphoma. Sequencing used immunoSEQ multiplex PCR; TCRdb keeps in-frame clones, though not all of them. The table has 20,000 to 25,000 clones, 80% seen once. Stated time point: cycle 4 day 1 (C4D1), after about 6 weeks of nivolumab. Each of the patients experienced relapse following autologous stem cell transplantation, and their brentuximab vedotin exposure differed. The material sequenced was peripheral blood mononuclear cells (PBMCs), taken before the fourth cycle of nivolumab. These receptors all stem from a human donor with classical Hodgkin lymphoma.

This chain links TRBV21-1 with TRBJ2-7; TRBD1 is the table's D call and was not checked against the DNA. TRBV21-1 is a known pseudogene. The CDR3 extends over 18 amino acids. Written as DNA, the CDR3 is TGTGCCAGCAGCACTAAATGGGGCACCCGCCAGGATTCCTACGAGCAGTACTTC. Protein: CASSTKWGTRQDSYEQYF.

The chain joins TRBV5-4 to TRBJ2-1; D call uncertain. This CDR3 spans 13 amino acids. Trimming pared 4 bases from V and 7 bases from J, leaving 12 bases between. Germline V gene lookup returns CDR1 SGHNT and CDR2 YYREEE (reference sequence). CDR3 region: CASSPPRPNEQFF. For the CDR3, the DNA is TGTGCCAGCAGCCCCCCCCGGCCTAATGAGCAGTTCTTC. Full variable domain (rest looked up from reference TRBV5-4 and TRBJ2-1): ETGVTQSPTHLIKTRGQQVTLRCSSQSGHNTVSWYQQALGQGPQFIFQYYREEENGRGNFPPRFSGLQFPNYSSELNVNALELDDSALYLCASSPPRPNEQFFGPGTRLTVL.

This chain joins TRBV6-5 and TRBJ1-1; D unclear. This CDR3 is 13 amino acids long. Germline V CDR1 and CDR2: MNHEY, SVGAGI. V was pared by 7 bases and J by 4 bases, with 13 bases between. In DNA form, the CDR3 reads TGTGCCAGCACTGGGCCGTCCTTCACTGAAGCTTTCTTT. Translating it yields CASTGPSFTEAFF.

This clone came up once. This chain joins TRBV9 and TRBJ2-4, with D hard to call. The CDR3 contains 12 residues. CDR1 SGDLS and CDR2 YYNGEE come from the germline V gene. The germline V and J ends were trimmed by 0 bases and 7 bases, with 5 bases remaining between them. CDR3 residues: CASSVVGNIQYF. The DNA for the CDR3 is TGTGCCAGCAGCGTAGTTGGGAACATTCAGTACTTC. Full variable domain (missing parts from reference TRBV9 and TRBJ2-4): DSGVTQTPKHLITATGQRVTLRCSPRSGDLSVYWYQQSLDQGLQFLIQYYNGEERAKGNILERFSAQQFPDLHSELNLSSLELGDSALYFCASSVVGNIQYFGAGTRLSVL.

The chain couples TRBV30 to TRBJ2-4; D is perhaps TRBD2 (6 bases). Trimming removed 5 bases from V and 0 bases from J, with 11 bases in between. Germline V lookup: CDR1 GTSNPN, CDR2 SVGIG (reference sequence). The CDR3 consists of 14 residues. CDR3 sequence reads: CAWEEGIAKNIQYF. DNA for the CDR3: TGTGCCTGGGAGGAGGGGATAGCCAAAAACATTCAGTACTTC.

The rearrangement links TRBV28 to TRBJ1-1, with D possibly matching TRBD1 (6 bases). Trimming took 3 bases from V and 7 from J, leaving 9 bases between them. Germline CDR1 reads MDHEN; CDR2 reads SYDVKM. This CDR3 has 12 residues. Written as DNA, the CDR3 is TGTGCCAGCAGTTTTGGGACACTTGAAGCTTTCTTT. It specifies CASSFGTLEAFF.

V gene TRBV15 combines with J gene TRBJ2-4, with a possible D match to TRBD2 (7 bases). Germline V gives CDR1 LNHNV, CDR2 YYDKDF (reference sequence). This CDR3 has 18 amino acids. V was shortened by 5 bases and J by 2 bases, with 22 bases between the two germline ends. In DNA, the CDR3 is TGTGCCACCAGCCACATCTTGGGTGGGGGGGCCACCAAAAACATTCAGTACTTC. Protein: CATSHILGGGATKNIQYF.

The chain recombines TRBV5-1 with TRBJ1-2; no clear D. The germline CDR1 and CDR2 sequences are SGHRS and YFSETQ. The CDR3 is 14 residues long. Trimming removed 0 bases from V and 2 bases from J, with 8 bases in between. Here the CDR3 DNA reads TGCGCCAGCAGCTTGGGGCTAGGGAACTATGGCTACACCTTC. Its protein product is CASSLGLGNYGYTF.

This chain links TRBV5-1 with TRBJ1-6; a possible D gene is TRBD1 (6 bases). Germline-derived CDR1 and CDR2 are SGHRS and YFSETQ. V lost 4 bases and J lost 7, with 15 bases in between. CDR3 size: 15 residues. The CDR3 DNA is TGCGCCAGCAGCGTAACAGGGACGAGCAATTCACCCCTCCACTTT. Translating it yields CASSVTGTSNSPLHF.

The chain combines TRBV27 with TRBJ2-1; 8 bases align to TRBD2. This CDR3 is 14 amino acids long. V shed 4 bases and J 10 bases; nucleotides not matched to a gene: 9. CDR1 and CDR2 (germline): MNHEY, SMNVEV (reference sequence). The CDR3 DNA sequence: TGTGCCAGCAGTTCGCCGGGACTAGTAGGCGAGCAGTTCTTC. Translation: CASSSPGLVGEQFF.

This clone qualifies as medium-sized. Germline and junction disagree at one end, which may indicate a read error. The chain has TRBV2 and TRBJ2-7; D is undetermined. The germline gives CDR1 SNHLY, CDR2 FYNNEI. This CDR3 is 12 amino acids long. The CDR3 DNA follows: TGTGCCAGCAGAGAAGGAATTTACGAGCAGTACTTC. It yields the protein CASREGIYEQYF.

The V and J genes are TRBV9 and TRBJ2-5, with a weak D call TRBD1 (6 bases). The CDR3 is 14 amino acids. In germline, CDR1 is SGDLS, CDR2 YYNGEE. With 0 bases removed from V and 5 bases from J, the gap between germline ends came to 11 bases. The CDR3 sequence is CASSVEAGVETQYF. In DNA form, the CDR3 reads TGTGCCAGCAGCGTAGAGGCAGGGGTCGAGACCCAGTACTTC.

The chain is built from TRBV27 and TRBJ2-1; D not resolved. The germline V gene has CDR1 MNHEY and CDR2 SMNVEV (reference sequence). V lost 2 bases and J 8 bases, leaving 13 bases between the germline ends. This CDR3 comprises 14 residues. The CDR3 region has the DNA TGTGCCAGCAGTTTAGAGGCAAGTATCCATGAGCAGTTCTTC. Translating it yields CASSLEASIHEQFF.

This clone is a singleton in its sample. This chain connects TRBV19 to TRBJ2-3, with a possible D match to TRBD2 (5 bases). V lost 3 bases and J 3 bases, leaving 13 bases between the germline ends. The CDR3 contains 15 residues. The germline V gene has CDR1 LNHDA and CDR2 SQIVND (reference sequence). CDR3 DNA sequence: TGTGCCAGTAGTATTAACCGGGATTTAACAGATACGCAGTATTTT. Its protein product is CASSINRDLTDTQYF.

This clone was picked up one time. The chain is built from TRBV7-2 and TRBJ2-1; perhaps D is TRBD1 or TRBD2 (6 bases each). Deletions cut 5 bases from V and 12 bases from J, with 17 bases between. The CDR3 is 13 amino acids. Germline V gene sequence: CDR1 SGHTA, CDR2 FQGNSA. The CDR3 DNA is TGTGCCAGCAGCCCCCCGATAAGGGGGGTGCAGTTCTTC. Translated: CASSPPIRGVQFF. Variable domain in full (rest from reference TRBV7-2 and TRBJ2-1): GAGVSQSPSNKVTEKGKDVELRCDPISGHTALYWYRQSLGQGLEFLIYFQGNSAPDKSGLPSDRFSAERTGGSVSTLTIQRTQQEDSAVYLCASSPPIRGVQFFGPGTRLTVL.

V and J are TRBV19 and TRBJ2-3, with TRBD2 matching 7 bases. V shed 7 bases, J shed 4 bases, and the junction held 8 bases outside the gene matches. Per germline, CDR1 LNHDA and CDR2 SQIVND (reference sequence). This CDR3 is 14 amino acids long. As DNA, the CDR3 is TGTGCCAGTAACAAGGGAGGGCCCGCAGATACGCAGTATTTT. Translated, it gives CASNKGGPADTQYF.

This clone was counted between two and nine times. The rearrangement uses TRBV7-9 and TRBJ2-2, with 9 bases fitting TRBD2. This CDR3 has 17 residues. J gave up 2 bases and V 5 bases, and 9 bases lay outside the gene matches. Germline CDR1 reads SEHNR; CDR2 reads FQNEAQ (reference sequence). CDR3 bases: TGTGCCAGCAGCACTCCTCTTAGCGGGAGAAACACCGGGGAGCTGTTTTTT. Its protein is CASSTPLSGRNTGELFF.

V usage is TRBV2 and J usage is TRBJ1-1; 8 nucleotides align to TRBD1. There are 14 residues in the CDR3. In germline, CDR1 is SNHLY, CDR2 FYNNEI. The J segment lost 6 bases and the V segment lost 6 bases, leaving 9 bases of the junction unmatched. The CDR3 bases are TGTGCCAGCAGCGACAGGGGAGGATACTCTGAAGCTTTCTTT. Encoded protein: CASSDRGGYSEAFF.

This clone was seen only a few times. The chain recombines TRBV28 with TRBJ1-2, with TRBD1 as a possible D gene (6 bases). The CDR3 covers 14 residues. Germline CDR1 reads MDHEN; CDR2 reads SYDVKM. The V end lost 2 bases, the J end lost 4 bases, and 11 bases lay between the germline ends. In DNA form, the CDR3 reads TGTGCCAGCAGTTTAGGGGGCGCGCCCTATGGCTACACCTTC. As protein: CASSLGGAPYGYTF.